The clone carrying this T cell receptor (beta chain) showed up just once. The antigen remains unidentified. This record comes from a study of T cell responses to AZD1222 COVID-19 vaccine. General study results and limits: Reports say nearly half of spike-specific TCRs go after unmutated variant regions. Spike was spanned by vaccine-associated CD4 TCRs, with dominance at 160-218 and 743-854.

Combined were second doses at about 4 or about 12 weeks. Unmatched junction bases numbered 16, after V lost 3 bases and J lost 4 bases. Germline loops: CDR1 SGHVS, CDR2 FQNEAQ. CDR3 size: 18 residues. TCRdb keeps only in-frame clones here, not all; method: immunoSEQ multiplex PCR. Here the sample spans some 140,000 clones, roughly 88% being singletons. V and J are TRBV7-8 and TRBJ1-2; 8 bases agree with TRBD1. The TCR originated in an adult who received the AZD1222 COVID-19 vaccine. Sequenced material: peripheral blood, taken 28 days after the second AZD1222 dose. In nucleotides, the CDR3 is TGTGCCAGCAGCTTCGACCGGGACAGGACCTTACTAGGCTATGGCTACACCTTC. It specifies CASSFDRDRTLLGYGYTF.